Each of the 5 T cell receptor beta chains below was sequenced from the same sample in a study of blood T cells in healthy people across ages (dated by TCRdb to between 2015 and 2017). The library relied on 5' RACE. Instrument on record: Illumina HiSeq 2500. A second 7 to 11 cycle PCR used a sample-barcoded 5' primer and a J-beta primer mix. Using fastp at Q25 and MiXCR, TCRdb reprocessed the public reads and kept productive beta chains. Entries are consolidated by CDR3 protein sequence, retaining the most common genes and DNA. The sample yields some 1.7 million distinct CDR3 sequences; roughly 28% were counted once. 7.7% of the sample is taken by the ten largest. Sequencing used blood. These receptors all stem from a woman aged 25 to 39 in good health.

In its sample, this clonotype was seen a few times. The V and J genes are TRBV15 and TRBJ2-7; no definite D call. The CDR3 totals 14 residues. Trimming removed 9 bases at V and 3 bases at J, with 18 bases between. The germline V gene encodes CDR1 LNHNV and CDR2 YYDKDF (reference sequence). The CDR3 bases are TGTGCCACGCGTTTACACGAATCATGCTACGAGCAGTACTTC. Protein sequence: CATRLHESCYEQYF.

This rearrangement joins TRBV11-2 to TRBJ2-3; 11 bases agree with TRBD2. CDR3 length equals 16 residues. Trimming removed 5 bases from V and 3 bases from J; junction bases left unmatched: 7. Germline CDR1 SGHAT, CDR2 FQNNGV. The CDR3 here is CASSPRSSGRTDTQYF. In DNA, the CDR3 is TGTGCCAGCAGCCCCCGGTCTAGCGGGAGGACAGATACGCAGTATTTT. Variable domain in full (rest from reference TRBV11-2 and TRBJ2-3): EAGVAQSPRYKIIEKRQSVAFWCNPISGHATLYWYQQILGQGPKLLIQFQNNGVVDDSQLPKDRFSAERLKGVDSTLKIQPAKLEDSAVYLCASSPRSSGRTDTQYFGPGTRLTVL.

This clonotype came up a few times. The chain carries TRBV12-5 and TRBJ2-3; 8 nucleotides align to TRBD2. The CDR3 extends over 13 amino acids. After removal of 8 bases from V and 2 bases from J, the junction contained 3 bases not matched to a gene. CDR1 and CDR2 (germline): LGHNT, FRNRAP. The CDR3 is CASLAGNTDTQYF. CDR3 bases: TGTGCTAGTTTAGCGGGGAACACAGATACGCAGTATTTT. Drawing the rest from reference TRBV12-5 and TRBJ2-3, the complete variable domain is DARVTQTPRHKVTEMGQEVTMRCQPILGHNTVFWYRQTMMQGLELLAYFRNRAPLDDSGMPKDRFSAEMPDATLATLKIQPSEPRDSAVYFCASLAGNTDTQYFGPGTRLTVL.

This clonotype was picked up one time. The chain recombines TRBV27 with TRBJ2-7; TRBD1 matches at 7 bases. Germline lookup yields CDR1 MNHEY and CDR2 SMNVEV (reference sequence). Unmatched junction bases numbered 12, after V lost 11 bases and J lost 2 bases. The CDR3 consists of 14 residues. CDR3 residues: CAGNEKGTAYEQYF. The CDR3 bases are TGTGCCGGCAACGAAAAAGGGACAGCCTACGAGCAGTACTTC.

This clonotype was counted between two and nine times. The chain combines TRBV10-2 with TRBJ2-5, with a tentative D call TRBD2 (5 bases). The CDR3 has 13 residues. From germline, CDR1 is WSHSY and CDR2 SAAADI. V was trimmed by 4 bases and J by 5 bases, leaving 11 bases between them. CDR3 sequence reads: CASSGTGMETQYF. Written as DNA, the CDR3 is TGCGCCAGCAGTGGTACGGGGATGGAGACCCAGTACTTC.